Each of the 17 T cell receptor beta chains below was sequenced from the same sample in a study of tumor-infiltrating lymphocytes in primary liver carcinoma. Synthesis of TCR beta cDNA was carried out from around 500 ng total RNA with a constant-region primer. Nested multiplex PCR, run for three rounds with slightly modified ARM-PCR, yielded TCR beta libraries. Use of TRBV1-TRBV30 forward primers with a C-beta reverse primer characterized the first two PCR rounds, which lasted ten to eleven cycles each. MiXCR was run by TCRdb on the multiplex PCR reads, yielding one entry per CDR3 protein. Of approximately 300,000 distinct CDR3 sequences in the sample, roughly 60% were seen once. It was unsorted whole blood that yielded blood RNA, and germline DNA was also extracted. Sequenced sample: peripheral blood. The receptors derive from a man aged 40-55 years with primary liver carcinoma and hepatitis B virus infection.

With respect to this clonotype: A much larger clone sits a single nucleotide away, making a read error possible. The genes are TRBV6-5 and TRBJ2-5; TRBD1 aligns across 7 bases. Germline loops: CDR1 MNHEY, CDR2 SVGAGI. CDR3 length: 13 amino acids. CDR3 in amino acids: CASSYPGGEAQYF. The CDR3 DNA is TGTGCCAGCAGTTACCCAGGGGGAGAGGCCCAGTACTTC.

The gene calls are TRBV2 and TRBJ1-2; D is ambiguous. Trimming took off 2 bases at V and 3 bases at J, with 13 bases between the two ends. CDR1 is SNHLY and CDR2 is FYNNEI in the germline V gene. The CDR3 covers 15 residues. CDR3 protein: CASSELGISDYGYTF. The CDR3 DNA is TGTGCCAGCAGTGAATTGGGGATATCGGACTATGGCTACACCTTC. Drawing the rest from reference TRBV2 and TRBJ1-2, the complete variable domain is EPEVTQTPSHQVTQMGQEVILRCVPISNHLYFYWYRQILGQKVEFLVSFYNNEISEKSEIFDDQFSVERPDGSNFTLKIRSTKLEDSAMYFCASSELGISDYGYTFGSGTRLTVV.

In its sample, this clonotype was seen many times. This chain links TRBV10-2 with TRBJ1-2, with a possible D match to TRBD1 (6 bases). Trimming removed 4 bases at V and 7 bases at J, with 10 bases between. The CDR3 has 12 residues. Germline lookup yields CDR1 WSHSY and CDR2 SAAADI. CDR3 bases: TGCGCCAGCAGTGGACAGGTTGGTGGCTACACCTTC. Protein: CASSGQVGGYTF.

As to this clonotype: The junction departs from germline at one end; a sequencing error may be responsible. The rearrangement uses TRBV4-3 and TRBJ2-2, with D maybe TRBD2 (6 bases). The CDR3 runs to 13 residues. Germline assignment: CDR1 LGHNA and CDR2 YSLEER. The DNA of the CDR3 is TGCGCCAGCAGCCTCCAAAGCGGCGGGGAGCCGTTTTTT. It specifies CASSLQSGGEPFF.

DNA for the CDR3: TGTGCCAGCAGCTTAGCGAACCTAGCGGGACGGAACACCGGGGAGCTGTTTTTT. Amino acid sequence: CASSLANLAGRNTGELFF. The chain recombines TRBV7-9 with TRBJ2-2; 9 nucleotides line up with TRBD2. CDR1 is SEHNR, CDR2 FQNEAQ, per germline (reference sequence). This CDR3 region has 18 residues. J was trimmed by 1 base and V by 0 bases; bases with no gene match: 6.

This chain uses TRBV6-2 or TRBV6-3 with TRBJ1-1, with no clear D. The CDR3 loop spans 15 amino acids. Germline CDR1 MNHEY, CDR2 SVGEGT. V was cut by 7 bases and J by 1 base, with 16 bases left in between. The CDR3 region is CASNLLAVGNTEAFF. CDR3 DNA: TGTGCCAGCAATCTACTGGCCGTTGGGAACACTGAAGCTTTCTTT.

A few counts support this clonotype. The V gene is TRBV14, the J gene TRBJ1-6; possibly TRBD1 for D (6 bases). Trimming pared 1 base from V and 10 bases from J, leaving 20 bases between. Germline V lookup: CDR1 SGHDN, CDR2 FVKESK. The CDR3 is 17 amino acids. The CDR3 bases are TGTGCCAGCAGCCAAGCCCTGGTCAGGGGAAGGGGATCACCCCTCCACTTT. Translated: CASSQALVRGRGSPLHF. The full variable domain, rest sourced from reference TRBV14 and TRBJ1-6, is EAGVTQFPSHSVIEKGQTVTLRCDPISGHDNLYWYRRVMGKEIKFLLHFVKESKQDESGMPNNRFLAERTGGTYSTLKVQPAELEDSGVYFCASSQALVRGRGSPLHFGNGTRLTVT.

As for this clonotype: This may come from a read error, since a much larger clone is one base off. The chain couples TRBV6-2 or TRBV6-3 to TRBJ2-7; D ambiguous. The CDR3 totals 11 residues. Germline CDR1 reads MNHEY; CDR2 reads SVGEGT. This CDR3 is CATRERHEHYF. DNA for the CDR3: TGTGCCACCCGAGAACGCCACGAGCATTACTTC.

As for this clonotype: This is likely a read error, given that the CDR3 carries no conserved phenylalanine or tryptophan at its end. This chain links TRBV19 with TRBJ2-5; the D gene is possibly TRBD1 (6 bases). The CDR3 covers 14 residues. Looked up from germline, CDR1 is LNHDA and CDR2 is SQIVND (reference sequence). The ends were cut back, 5 bases at V and 5 bases at J, with 15 bases in the middle. CDR3 amino acids: CASSPQGRGETQYI. For the CDR3, the DNA is TGTGCCAGTAGTCCCCAGGGGAGAGGGGAGACCCAGTACATC.

A single count supports this clonotype. One end of the junction varies from germline; a read error may be responsible. The gene calls are TRBV6-2 or TRBV6-3 and TRBJ1-1; D possibly corresponds to TRBD1 (5 bases). The CDR3 totals 16 residues. CDR1 MNHEY and CDR2 SVGEGT come from the germline V gene. Written as DNA, the CDR3 is TGTGCCAGCGGTTACTCTCGGGGACCGCGGCCGGCTGAAGCTTTCTTT. Protein: CASGYSRGPRPAEAFF.

At least ten counts were recorded for this clonotype. The rearrangement joins TRBV12-3 or TRBV12-4 to TRBJ2-7; D unresolved. V gave up 5 bases and J gave up 1 base, with 6 bases separating them. The CDR3 consists of 12 residues. DNA of the CDR3: TGTGCCAGCAGTCGAGTGTCCTACGAGCAGTACTTC. Encoded protein: CASSRVSYEQYF.

With respect to this clonotype: Being one base from a much bigger clone, this may be a read error. The rearrangement joins TRBV4-2 to TRBJ1-5; 7 positions agree with TRBD1. The V gene end was trimmed by 3 bases and the J gene end by 7 bases; junction bases not matched to a gene: 9. In germline, CDR1 is LGHNA, CDR2 YNFKEQ. The CDR3 is made up of 15 amino acids. The CDR3 DNA reads TGTGCCAGCAGCCATGACAGGGCGGCTGGCCAGCCCCAGCATTTT. It codes for CASSHDRAAGQPQHF.

The sample holds one count of this clonotype. Germline and junction disagree at one end, which may indicate a read error. CDR3 sequence reads: CASSQVSGTSGRGGTDTQYF. The CDR3 bases are TGCGCCAGCAGCCAAGTTTCCGGGACTAGCGGGAGGGGGGGCACAGATACGCAATATTTT. The chain uses TRBV4-1 and TRBJ2-3; 16 bases align to TRBD2. The CDR3 contains 20 residues. Germline CDR1 and CDR2: MGHRA and YSYEKL.

This clonotype showed up many times. The chain links TRBV6-2 or TRBV6-3 to TRBJ2-1; 10 bases are shared with TRBD2. Trimming cost V 4 bases and J 6 bases; bases outside gene matches: 27. Germline values: CDR1 MNHEY, CDR2 SVGEGT. The CDR3 has 22 amino acids. Written as DNA, the CDR3 is TGTGCCAGCAGTTTCCTGATTGAGGCGTGGGTTCTAGCGGGAGAAAGGGTCAATGAGCAGTTCTTC. Amino acids: CASSFLIEAWVLAGERVNEQFF.

To note about this clonotype: Sequence at one end of the junction differs from germline and may be a read error. The CDR3 DNA is TGTGCCACCAGTGACCCTGGGGCAGGGAGCTCCTACGAGGAGTACTTC. Translating it yields CATSDPGAGSSYEEYF. The rearrangement links TRBV24-1 to TRBJ2-7; D is perhaps TRBD1 or TRBD2 (5 bases each). The CDR3 spans 16 residues. In germline, CDR1 is KGHDR, CDR2 SFDVKD.

This clonotype was counted ten times or more. The gene calls are TRBV4-1 and TRBJ2-1, with 11 positions matching TRBD2. This CDR3 is 16 amino acids long. Losses at the gene ends were 4 bases for V and 4 bases for J; bases not matched to a gene: 6. CDR1 and CDR2 from the germline V gene are MGHRA and YSYEKL. This chain's CDR3 is CASSPELAGAYNEQFF. The CDR3 DNA sequence: TGCGCCAGCAGCCCCGAACTAGCGGGGGCTTACAATGAGCAGTTCTTC.

For this clonotype: The junction does not match germline at one end; this may be a read error. The chain is built from TRBV28 and TRBJ2-2, with D perhaps matching TRBD2 (5 bases). This CDR3 contains 17 residues. CDR1 and CDR2 (germline): MDHEN, SYDVKM. The CDR3 protein is CPSSPGLHSGNTGELFF. CDR3 bases: TGTCCCAGCAGTCCTGGACTGCACAGTGGGAACACCGGGGAGCTGTTTTTT.